These T cell receptor beta chains were read from a single sample in a study of blood T cell repertoires in COVID-19. Repertoires were generated with immunoSEQ multiplex PCR, while TCRdb's copy carries only in-frame clones and drops some. The sample consists of 200,000 to 250,000 clones, roughly 85% of them appearing once. Sequenced material: peripheral blood. These receptors all come from a man aged 40-49 years with acute or convalescent COVID-19. The CDR3 runs from the conserved cysteine through the conserved F or W. Fields, in order: J gene, D gene, clone size, V gene, CDR3 protein, CDR3 DNA. D genes are given only for firm matches. A row's size may be missing; if present it is once, few, many or a size class.

j_gene: TRBJ1-1; d_gene: -; abundance: once; v_gene: TRBV2; CDR3aa: CASSEEGGRTEAFF; CDR3nt: TGTGCCAGCAGTGAGGAGGGCGGTAGAACTGAAGCTTTCTTT
j_gene: TRBJ2-3; d_gene: -; abundance: -; v_gene: TRBV7-8; CDR3aa: CASSRVTGATDTQYF; CDR3nt: TGTGCCAGCAGCCGAGTGACAGGCGCCACAGATACGCAGTATTTT
j_gene: TRBJ2-2; d_gene: TRBD2; abundance: -; v_gene: TRBV9; CDR3aa: CASSVVGTSPAGELFF; CDR3nt: TGTGCCAGCAGCGTAGTCGGGACTAGCCCCGCCGGGGAGCTGTTTTTT
j_gene: TRBJ1-1; d_gene: -; abundance: -; v_gene: TRBV10-3; CDR3aa: CAISRGAMNTEAFF; CDR3nt: TGTGCCATCAGTCGGGGGGCGATGAACACTGAAGCTTTCTTT
j_gene: TRBJ1-2; d_gene: -; abundance: -; v_gene: TRBV11-2; CDR3aa: CASSSLDKLYGYTF; CDR3nt: TGTGCCAGCAGCTCATTGGACAAGCTCTATGGCTACACCTTC
j_gene: TRBJ1-2; d_gene: TRBD1; abundance: once; v_gene: TRBV7-2; CDR3aa: CASSFYPGTAYGYTF; CDR3nt: TGTGCCAGCAGCTTCTACCCGGGGACAGCCTATGGCTACACCTTC
j_gene: TRBJ2-3; d_gene: -; abundance: -; v_gene: TRBV5-6; CDR3aa: CASSFLLTPLSTDTQYF; CDR3nt: TGTGCCAGCAGCTTTCTACTGACACCCCTTAGCACAGATACGCAGTATTTT
j_gene: TRBJ1-1; d_gene: -; abundance: -; v_gene: TRBV5-4; CDR3aa: CASSLGTTPLMNTEAFF; CDR3nt: TGTGCCAGCAGCTTGGGGACTACCCCGCTTATGAACACTGAAGCTTTCTTT
j_gene: TRBJ1-1; d_gene: -; abundance: -; v_gene: TRBV9; CDR3aa: CASSVEGGGTEAFF; CDR3nt: TGTGCCAGCAGCGTAGAGGGAGGGGGGACTGAAGCTTTCTTT
j_gene: TRBJ1-3; d_gene: -; abundance: -; v_gene: TRBV30; CDR3aa: CAWSVYLRFSGNTIYF; CDR3nt: TGTGCCTGGAGTGTATATCTTCGGTTCTCTGGAAACACCATATATTTT
j_gene: TRBJ2-7; d_gene: -; abundance: -; v_gene: TRBV6-5; CDR3aa: CASSEGGGTYEQYF; CDR3nt: TGTGCCAGCAGCGAGGGCGGCGGAACCTACGAGCAGTACTTC
j_gene: TRBJ2-7; d_gene: -; abundance: -; v_gene: TRBV28; CDR3aa: CASSSQTVGSYEQYF; CDR3nt: TGTGCCAGCAGTTCACAGACAGTTGGGTCCTACGAGCAGTACTTC
j_gene: TRBJ2-1; d_gene: -; abundance: -; v_gene: TRBV7-3; CDR3aa: CASSINSGAPYNEQFF; CDR3nt: TGTGCCAGCAGCATTAACTCAGGGGCCCCTTACAATGAGCAGTTCTTC
j_gene: TRBJ1-1; d_gene: -; abundance: -; v_gene: TRBV5-4; CDR3aa: CASSSPRQANTEAFF; CDR3nt: TGTGCCAGCAGCTCCCCCAGACAGGCAAACACTGAAGCTTTCTTT
j_gene: TRBJ1-1; d_gene: -; abundance: -; v_gene: TRBV14; CDR3aa: CASSYHPTTEAFF; CDR3nt: TGTGCCAGCAGCTACCACCCTACCACTGAAGCTTTCTTT
j_gene: TRBJ1-3; d_gene: -; abundance: -; v_gene: TRBV2; CDR3aa: CASRYTDSVGNTIYF; CDR3nt: TGTGCCAGCAGGTACACAGACAGCGTCGGAAACACCATATATTTT
j_gene: TRBJ1-2; d_gene: TRBD1; abundance: -; v_gene: TRBV6-5; CDR3aa: CASRDRGSAGYTF; CDR3nt: TGTGCCAGCAGGGACAGGGGGTCGGCGGGCTACACCTTC
j_gene: TRBJ1-1; d_gene: TRBD1; abundance: -; v_gene: TRBV5-1; CDR3aa: CASSPGQGMNTEAFF; CDR3nt: TGCGCCAGCAGCCCTGGACAGGGTATGAACACTGAAGCTTTCTTT
j_gene: TRBJ2-7; d_gene: -; abundance: -; v_gene: TRBV2; CDR3aa: CASTPGGAYEQYF; CDR3nt: TGTGCCAGCACCCCGGGGGGCGCCTACGAGCAGTACTTC
j_gene: TRBJ1-2; d_gene: -; abundance: -; v_gene: TRBV18; CDR3aa: CASSSLERYGYTF; CDR3nt: TGTGCCAGCTCCTCCCTGGAGAGGTATGGCTACACCTTC
j_gene: TRBJ2-1; d_gene: -; abundance: -; v_gene: TRBV5-6; CDR3aa: CASSLVDSEQFF; CDR3nt: TGTGCCAGCAGCTTGGTAGACAGCGAGCAGTTCTTC
j_gene: TRBJ2-3; d_gene: TRBD2; abundance: -; v_gene: TRBV6-6; CDR3aa: CASSQGLPTDTQYF; CDR3nt: TGTGCCAGCAGCCAGGGACTACCCACGGATACGCAGTATTTT
j_gene: TRBJ1-5; d_gene: -; abundance: -; v_gene: TRBV6-5; CDR3aa: CASSSRGSNQPQHF; CDR3nt: TGTGCCAGCAGTTCTAGGGGTAGCAATCAGCCCCAGCATTTT
j_gene: TRBJ1-1; d_gene: -; abundance: -; v_gene: TRBV12-3/TRBV12-4; CDR3aa: CASTIRGNTEAFF; CDR3nt: TGTGCCAGCACGATCCGGGGGAACACTGAAGCTTTCTTT
j_gene: TRBJ2-3; d_gene: TRBD2; abundance: -; v_gene: TRBV4-3; CDR3aa: CASSQESLGRGGNTQYF; CDR3nt: TGCGCCAGCAGCCAAGAATCCCTCGGGCGGGGGGGGAATACGCAGTATTTT
j_gene: TRBJ2-5; d_gene: -; abundance: -; v_gene: TRBV27; CDR3aa: CASSFSYRDNIHF; CDR3nt: TGTGCCAGCAGTTTTTCATATCGGGACAATATCCACTTC
j_gene: TRBJ1-1; d_gene: -; abundance: -; v_gene: TRBV5-6; CDR3aa: CASSLDLVEGTEAFF; CDR3nt: TGTGCCAGCAGCTTGGACCTGGTGGAGGGGACTGAAGCTTTCTTT
j_gene: TRBJ1-6; d_gene: -; abundance: -; v_gene: TRBV6-6; CDR3aa: CASRPGQWNSPLHF; CDR3nt: TGTGCCAGCAGACCCGGACAGTGGAATTCACCCCTCCACTTT
j_gene: TRBJ2-5; d_gene: -; abundance: -; v_gene: TRBV2; CDR3aa: CASKSTGGETQYF; CDR3nt: TGTGCCAGCAAGTCAACAGGTGGAGAGACCCAGTACTTC
j_gene: TRBJ2-5; d_gene: -; abundance: -; v_gene: TRBV5-4; CDR3aa: CASSLAAKGKETQYF; CDR3nt: TGTGCCAGCAGCTTGGCCGCTAAGGGGAAAGAGACCCAGTACTTC
j_gene: TRBJ1-2; d_gene: -; abundance: -; v_gene: TRBV5-4; CDR3aa: CASSPAGTLVGGYTF; CDR3nt: TGTGCCAGCAGCCCCGCCGGGACTTTAGTTGGAGGCTACACCTTC
j_gene: TRBJ2-5; d_gene: -; abundance: few; v_gene: TRBV19; CDR3aa: CASSERQETQYF; CDR3nt: TGTGCCAGTAGCGAACGGCAAGAGACCCAGTACTTC
j_gene: TRBJ1-6; d_gene: -; abundance: -; v_gene: TRBV30; CDR3aa: CAWTLGPYNSPLHF; CDR3nt: TGTGCCTGGACCCTTGGCCCCTATAATTCACCCCTCCACTTT
j_gene: TRBJ2-7; d_gene: TRBD1; abundance: -; v_gene: TRBV18; CDR3aa: CASSTGTGYYEQYF; CDR3nt: TGTGCCAGCTCAACCGGGACAGGCTACTACGAGCAGTACTTC
j_gene: TRBJ2-3; d_gene: TRBD1; abundance: few; v_gene: TRBV7-2; CDR3aa: CASSFGTDTDTQYF; CDR3nt: TGTGCCAGCAGCTTCGGGACAGACACAGATACGCAGTATTTT
j_gene: TRBJ1-2; d_gene: -; abundance: -; v_gene: TRBV5-4; CDR3aa: CASSLLNYGYTF; CDR3nt: TGTGCCAGCAGCTTGTTAAACTATGGCTACACCTTC
j_gene: TRBJ1-6; d_gene: -; abundance: -; v_gene: TRBV2; CDR3aa: CASSEYPVPNSPLHF; CDR3nt: TGTGCCAGCAGTGAATATCCAGTACCCAATTCACCCCTCCACTTT
j_gene: TRBJ2-1; d_gene: -; abundance: -; v_gene: TRBV28; CDR3aa: CASSLSGALYNEQFF; CDR3nt: TGTGCCAGCAGTTTATCAGGGGCCCTGTACAATGAGCAGTTCTTC
j_gene: TRBJ1-6; d_gene: -; abundance: -; v_gene: TRBV14; CDR3aa: CASSHPADSNNSPLHF; CDR3nt: TGTGCCAGCAGCCACCCGGCGGACTCAAATAATTCACCCCTCCACTTT
j_gene: TRBJ2-2; d_gene: TRBD2; abundance: -; v_gene: TRBV9; CDR3aa: CASSVAGGPVTGELFF; CDR3nt: TGTGCCAGCAGCGTAGCGGGGGGGCCAGTCACCGGGGAGCTGTTTTTT
j_gene: TRBJ1-4; d_gene: -; abundance: -; v_gene: TRBV3-1/TRBV3-2; CDR3aa: CASSPGDKTNEKLFF; CDR3nt: TGTGCCAGCAGTCCAGGGGACAAAACTAATGAAAAACTGTTTTTT
j_gene: TRBJ1-4; d_gene: -; abundance: -; v_gene: TRBV5-6; CDR3aa: CASSLEGDRPFANEKLFF; CDR3nt: TGTGCCAGCAGCTTGGAGGGTGACAGGCCCTTCGCTAATGAAAAACTGTTTTTT
j_gene: TRBJ1-3; d_gene: -; abundance: -; v_gene: TRBV6-5; CDR3aa: CASQGLPSSGNTIYF; CDR3nt: TGTGCCAGCCAGGGACTTCCGAGCTCTGGAAACACCATATATTTT
j_gene: TRBJ2-7; d_gene: -; abundance: few; v_gene: TRBV5-4; CDR3aa: CASSSTGSHEQYF; CDR3nt: TGTGCCAGCAGCTCTACAGGGTCCCACGAGCAGTACTTC
j_gene: TRBJ2-2; d_gene: TRBD2; abundance: -; v_gene: TRBV27; CDR3aa: CASSRGAGELFF; CDR3nt: TGTGCCAGCAGCCGGGGGGCCGGGGAGCTGTTTTTT
j_gene: TRBJ1-2; d_gene: TRBD1; abundance: once; v_gene: TRBV6-5; CDR3aa: CASSLARGNYGYTF; CDR3nt: TGTGCCAGCAGTTTGGCCAGGGGGAACTATGGCTACACCTTC
j_gene: TRBJ2-5; d_gene: -; abundance: -; v_gene: TRBV5-4; CDR3aa: CASSLEQTYQETQYF; CDR3nt: TGTGCCAGCAGCTTGGAACAGACGTACCAAGAGACCCAGTACTTC
j_gene: TRBJ2-3; d_gene: -; abundance: once; v_gene: TRBV7-2; CDR3aa: CASSLLVGGQGDTQYF; CDR3nt: TGTGCCAGCAGCCTTCTAGTGGGGGGGCAGGGAGATACGCAGTATTTT
j_gene: TRBJ2-7; d_gene: TRBD1; abundance: -; v_gene: TRBV5-1; CDR3aa: CASSLGGQGYEQYF; CDR3nt: TGCGCCAGCAGCTTGGGGGGACAGGGTTACGAGCAGTACTTC
j_gene: TRBJ1-6; d_gene: TRBD1; abundance: few; v_gene: TRBV5-5; CDR3aa: CASRVQGALSPLHF; CDR3nt: TGTGCCAGCAGGGTACAGGGGGCTTTGTCACCCCTCCACTTT
j_gene: TRBJ2-3; d_gene: TRBD1; abundance: -; v_gene: TRBV2; CDR3aa: CASTMDRRTDTQYF; CDR3nt: TGTGCCAGCACTATGGACAGGCGCACAGATACGCAGTATTTT
j_gene: TRBJ1-1; d_gene: -; abundance: -; v_gene: TRBV6-2/TRBV6-3; CDR3aa: CASSYGTEAFF; CDR3nt: TGTGCCAGCAGTTACGGGACAGAAGCTTTCTTT
j_gene: TRBJ1-2; d_gene: TRBD1; abundance: -; v_gene: TRBV29-1; CDR3aa: CSVYGTGIAYGYGYTF; CDR3nt: TGCAGCGTCTACGGGACAGGGATTGCTTATGGATATGGCTACACCTTC
j_gene: TRBJ2-3; d_gene: -; abundance: -; v_gene: TRBV5-1; CDR3aa: CASSQRGGKASTDTQYF; CDR3nt: TGCGCCAGCAGCCAACGAGGGGGAAAGGCTAGCACAGATACGCAGTATTTT
j_gene: TRBJ1-1; d_gene: -; abundance: -; v_gene: TRBV4-3; CDR3aa: CASSQDYRRDTEAFF; CDR3nt: TGCGCCAGCAGCCAAGATTATCGCCGGGACACTGAAGCTTTCTTT
j_gene: TRBJ2-7; d_gene: TRBD2; abundance: -; v_gene: TRBV5-6; CDR3aa: CASSSGTSYEQYF; CDR3nt: TGTGCCAGCAGCTCCGGGACTAGCTACGAGCAGTACTTC
j_gene: TRBJ2-2; d_gene: -; abundance: -; v_gene: TRBV7-2; CDR3aa: CASREQGTNTGELFF; CDR3nt: TGTGCCAGCAGGGAGCAGGGGACGAACACCGGGGAGCTGTTTTTT
j_gene: TRBJ1-1; d_gene: -; abundance: -; v_gene: TRBV4-1; CDR3aa: CASSQMTRNTEAFF; CDR3nt: TGCGCCAGCAGCCAAATGACAAGGAACACTGAAGCTTTCTTT
j_gene: TRBJ2-1; d_gene: -; abundance: -; v_gene: TRBV2; CDR3aa: CASSGGPWNEQFF; CDR3nt: TGTGCCAGCTCCGGGGGGCCTTGGAATGAGCAGTTCTTC
j_gene: TRBJ1-3; d_gene: TRBD1; abundance: -; v_gene: TRBV7-3; CDR3aa: CASSPRTGCRQYHSGNTIYF; CDR3nt: TGTGCCAGCAGCCCAAGGACAGGGTGCCGCCAATACCACTCTGGAAACACCATATATTTT